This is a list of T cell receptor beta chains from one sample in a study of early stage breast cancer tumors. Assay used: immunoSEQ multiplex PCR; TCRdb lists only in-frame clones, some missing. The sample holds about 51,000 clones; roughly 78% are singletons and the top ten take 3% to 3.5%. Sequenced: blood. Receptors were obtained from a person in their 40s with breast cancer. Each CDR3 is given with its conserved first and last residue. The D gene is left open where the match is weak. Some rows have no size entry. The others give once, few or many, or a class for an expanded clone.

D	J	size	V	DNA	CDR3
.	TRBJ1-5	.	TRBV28	TGTGCCAGCAGTTCTGATCAGCCCCAGCATTTT	CASSSDQPQHF
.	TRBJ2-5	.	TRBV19	TGTGCCAGTATGGGGCGGGAACCTACTCAAGAGACCCAGTACTTC	CASMGREPTQETQYF
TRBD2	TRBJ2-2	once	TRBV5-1	TGCGCCAGCAACATAGCGGGAGCGATGAACACCGGGGAGCTGTTTTTT	CASNIAGAMNTGELFF
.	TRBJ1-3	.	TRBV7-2	TGTGCCAGCAGCTTTTCGGGGGACTCTGGAAACACCATATATTTT	CASSFSGDSGNTIYF
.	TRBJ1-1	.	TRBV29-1	TGCAGCGTTCTGCCCATGAACACTGAAGCTTTCTTT	CSVLPMNTEAFF
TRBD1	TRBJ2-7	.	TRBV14	TGTGCCAGCAGCCCGTGGACAGGGGCTAAGTACGAGCAGTACTTC	CASSPWTGAKYEQYF
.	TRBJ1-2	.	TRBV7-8	TGTGCCAGCAGCCCAAATACACAATATGGCTACACCTTC	CASSPNTQYGYTF
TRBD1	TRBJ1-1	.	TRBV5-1	TGCGCCAGCAGCCATATGGGACAGGGGAGTGGGAACACTGAAGCTTTCTTT	CASSHMGQGSGNTEAFF
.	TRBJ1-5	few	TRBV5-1	TGCGCCAGCAGCTTGCGCCAGAGCAATCAGCCCCAGCATTTT	CASSLRQSNQPQHF
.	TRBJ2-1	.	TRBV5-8	TGTGCCAGCAGCTCTTGGCAACACGGGGGACGCGAGCAGTTCTTC	CASSSWQHGGREQFF
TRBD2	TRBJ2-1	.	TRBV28	TGTGCCAGCAGTTTCCTATCTGGGGGGGATGAGCAGTTCTTC	CASSFLSGGDEQFF
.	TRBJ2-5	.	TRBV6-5	TGTGCCAGCAGACCCCCCGACGGGGACCAAGAGACCCAGTACTTC	CASRPPDGDQETQYF
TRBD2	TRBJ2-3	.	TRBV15	TGTGCCACCAGCCGGGAGGGCCGAGATACGCAGTATTTT	CATSREGRDTQYF
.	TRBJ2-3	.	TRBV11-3	TGTGCCAGCAGCTTAACCCCAGATACGCAGTATTTT	CASSLTPDTQYF
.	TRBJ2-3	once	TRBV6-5	TGTGCCAGCAGGGGGAGCACAGATACGCAGTATTTT	CASRGSTDTQYF
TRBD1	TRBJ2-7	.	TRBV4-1	TGCGCCAGCAGCCAAGATGAGGACAGGGGCCGCTACGAGCAGTACTTC	CASSQDEDRGRYEQYF
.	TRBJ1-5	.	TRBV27	TGTGCCAGCAGTTTAATCTTCGGGGACAATCAGCCCCAGCATTTT	CASSLIFGDNQPQHF
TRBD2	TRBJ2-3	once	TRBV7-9	TGTGCCAGCAGCCCAAGCGGGACTTACACAGATACGCAGTATTTT	CASSPSGTYTDTQYF
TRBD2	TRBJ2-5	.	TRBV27	TGTGCCAGCAGTTTACTAGCGGGAGGAGAGACCCAGTACTTC	CASSLLAGGETQYF
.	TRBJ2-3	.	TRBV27	TGTGCCAGCACCTGGGGGAGGAGCACAGATACGCAGTATTTT	CASTWGRSTDTQYF
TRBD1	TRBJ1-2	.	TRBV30	TGTGCCTGGAGTAATTACCGGGACAGGGGCATCTACACCTTC	CAWSNYRDRGIYTF
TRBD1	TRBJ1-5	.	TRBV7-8	TGTGCCAGCAGCTTAGTTTCGGGGACAGGGGGTGGTCAGCCCCAGCATTTT	CASSLVSGTGGGQPQHF
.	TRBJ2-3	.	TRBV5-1	TGCGCCAGCAGCCCGCCCACCGATACGCAGTATTTT	CASSPPTDTQYF
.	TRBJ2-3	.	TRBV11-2	TGTGCCAGCAGCCCGGGTACGGATACGCAGTATTTT	CASSPGTDTQYF
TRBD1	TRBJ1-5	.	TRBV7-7	TGTGCTAGCAGCTTAGGGGGCATGGCAAGGCCCCAGCATTTT	CASSLGGMARPQHF
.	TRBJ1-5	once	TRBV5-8	TGTGCCAGCAGCTTGGGGGTTGGCAATCAGCCCCAGCATTTT	CASSLGVGNQPQHF
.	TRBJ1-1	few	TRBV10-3	TGTGCCATCAGTGATTCCGACCGGAACACTGAAGCTTTCTTT	CAISDSDRNTEAFF
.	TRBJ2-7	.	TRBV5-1	TGCGCCAGCAGCTCCCTCGCGGGGTACGAGCAGTACTTC	CASSSLAGYEQYF
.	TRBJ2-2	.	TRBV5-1	TGCGCCAGCAGCCCTACGCCGACTACCTTAAACACCGGGGAGCTGTTTTTT	CASSPTPTTLNTGELFF
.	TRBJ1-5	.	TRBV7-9	TGTGCCAGCAGCCTAACGAGCAATCAGCCCCAGCATTTT	CASSLTSNQPQHF
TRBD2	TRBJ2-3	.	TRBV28	TGTGCCAGCAGTTCTAGCGGGACAGATACGCAGTATTTT	CASSSSGTDTQYF
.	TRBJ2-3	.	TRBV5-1	TGCGCCAGCGCCTCTAACGGACAGATCACAGATACGCAGTATTTT	CASASNGQITDTQYF
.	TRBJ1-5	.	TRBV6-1	TGTGCCAGCACCGAGTGGGACAAAAACAATCAGCCCCAGCATTTT	CASTEWDKNNQPQHF
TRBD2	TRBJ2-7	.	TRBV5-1	TGCGCCAGCAGTCTTAGCGGGAGTATCCACGAGCAGTACTTC	CASSLSGSIHEQYF
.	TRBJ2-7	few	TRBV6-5	TGTGCCAGCAGTCTTATTCCGGGACAAACCTACGAGCAGTACTTC	CASSLIPGQTYEQYF
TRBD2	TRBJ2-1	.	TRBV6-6	TGTGCCAGCAGGTCGGGGAGGGCCCTCGACAATGAGCAGTTCTTC	CASRSGRALDNEQFF
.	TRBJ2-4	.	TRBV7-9	TGTGCCAGCAGCTTAGCGGAAGAGGGAGCCAAAAACATTCAGTACTTC	CASSLAEEGAKNIQYF
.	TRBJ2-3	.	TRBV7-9	TGTGCCAGCAGCTCAGGGGGGATGAGGACGGCGCAGTATTTT	CASSSGGMRTAQYF
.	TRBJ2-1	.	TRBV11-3	TGTGCCAGCAGCCGGTACAATGAGCAGTTCTTC	CASSRYNEQFF
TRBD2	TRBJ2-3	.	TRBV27	TGTGCCAGCAGCACGCAGGCTTGGGCTAGCGGGAATCCTTATACGCAGTATTTT	CASSTQAWASGNPYTQYF
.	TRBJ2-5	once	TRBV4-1	TGCGCCAGCAGCCAAGACCAAATCCTCCGGGCAGGGACGAGAGAGACCCAGTACTTC	CASSQDQILRAGTRETQYF
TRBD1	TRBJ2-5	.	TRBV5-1	TGCGCCAGCAGCGTGGGACAGGGGGTATTAGAGACCCAGTACTTC	CASSVGQGVLETQYF